This TCR beta chain was sequenced for a study of T cells in Graves' hyperthyroidism and ophthalmopathy. PBMCs were collected from a roughly 10 ml volume of fresh peripheral blood. A note on this clonotype: Its antigen is not identified.

The study's findings and limits: A 13 V-J model separated ophthalmopathy from stable hyperthyroidism. Blood held most thyroid clonotypes expanded above 0.001 frequency.

V was trimmed by 2 bases and J by 2 bases, leaving 10 bases between them. Germline-derived CDR1 and CDR2 are MDHEN and SYDVKM. This CDR3 comprises 14 residues. Amplification targeted TCR beta CDR3 regions from RNA transcripts. In the first-round RT-PCR of the TCR CDR3, the HTBI primer set was used. TCRdb reprocessed the multiplex PCR reads with MiXCR, giving one entry per CDR3 protein. This sample has 400,000 to 550,000 distinct CDR3 sequences, with roughly a quarter found just once. The chain uses TRBV28 and TRBJ2-7; D unclear. Sequenced: blood. This clonotype was sampled from a woman in her twenties or thirties with Graves' ophthalmopathy. CDR3 in amino acids: CASSLRVRAYEQYF. CDR3 in DNA: TGTGCCAGCAGTTTACGGGTCCGAGCCTACGAGCAGTACTTC.